This entry concerns a single T cell receptor (beta chain). Its antigen is currently unknown. This record comes from a study of blood T cells in healthy people across ages. General study findings and limits: Per million T cells, TCR beta diversity dropped roughly linearly as age increased. Both naive CD4+ cell counts and diversity were greater in long-lived donors than in aged donors.

Next came a second PCR, run for about 7 to 11 cycles, which used a sample-barcoded 5' primer along with a J-beta primer mix. TCRdb re-derived calls from the 5' RACE reads in MiXCR, one entry per CDR3 protein. The table records 650,000 to 1,000,000 distinct CDR3 sequences, under 40% of them present only once. V lost 7 bases to trimming and J lost 4 bases, with 14 bases between them. From germline, CDR1 is SGHTA and CDR2 FQGNSA. The CDR3 extends over 14 amino acids. This sequence originates from a young man in good health. The V gene is TRBV7-2, the J gene TRBJ2-1, with D possibly called TRBD1 or TRBD2 (5 bases each). The sample consisted of blood. CDR3 nucleotides: TGTGCCAGCAACTCCGGGACCCCTTACAATGAGCAGTTCTTC. Its translation: CASNSGTPYNEQFF. Based on the CDR3 plus reference TRBV7-2 and TRBJ2-1, the full variable domain is GAGVSQSPSNKVTEKGKDVELRCDPISGHTALYWYRQSLGQGLEFLIYFQGNSAPDKSGLPSDRFSAERTGGSVSTLTIQRTQQEDSAVYLCASNSGTPYNEQFFGPGTRLTVL.